These T cell receptor beta chains were read from a single sample in a study of PD-L1 blockade in urothelial cancer. Produced via immunoSEQ multiplex PCR; TCRdb's table is partial and in-frame only. This sample yields 100,000 to 150,000 clones, of which roughly 88% are seen a single time; 2.4% belongs to the top ten. The sample in question was PBMCs, obtained around atezolizumab (anti-PD-L1) treatment. Source of these receptors: a man aged 45-60 years with urothelial cancer. CDR3s include the opening cysteine and the closing phenylalanine or tryptophan. The order of the fields is clone size, D gene, V gene, J gene, CDR3 protein, CDR3 DNA. A D gene is named only where the DNA matches it firmly. Not all rows give a size; the values are once, few, many and, for expanded clones, a class.

clone_size: -
d_call: -
v_call: TRBV6-4
j_call: TRBJ2-7
cdr3_aa: CASSETGTSYEQYF
cdr3_nt: TGTGCCAGCAGTGAAACAGGTACCTCCTACGAGCAGTACTTC

clone_size: few
d_call: TRBD1
v_call: TRBV7-9
j_call: TRBJ1-2
cdr3_aa: CASSADRDYGYTF
cdr3_nt: TGTGCCAGCAGCGCCGACAGGGACTATGGCTACACCTTC

clone_size: -
d_call: TRBD2
v_call: TRBV29-1
j_call: TRBJ2-5
cdr3_aa: CSVAGGVGLPETQYF
cdr3_nt: TGCAGCGTTGCTGGGGGGGTGGGTCTTCCAGAGACCCAGTACTTC

clone_size: -
d_call: -
v_call: TRBV18
j_call: TRBJ1-2
cdr3_aa: CASSPTSDYGYTF
cdr3_nt: TGTGCCAGCTCACCAACGTCGGACTATGGCTACACCTTC

clone_size: -
d_call: TRBD1
v_call: TRBV11-2
j_call: TRBJ1-6
cdr3_aa: CASSFYPGQGYSPLHF
cdr3_nt: TGTGCCAGCAGCTTTTACCCGGGACAGGGATATTCACCCCTCCACTTT

clone_size: few
d_call: TRBD1
v_call: TRBV6-5
j_call: TRBJ1-4
cdr3_aa: CASSYSRGINEKLFF
cdr3_nt: TGTGCCAGCAGTTACTCCAGGGGGATTAATGAAAAACTGTTTTTT

clone_size: -
d_call: TRBD1
v_call: TRBV19
j_call: TRBJ1-5
cdr3_aa: CASDRDSNQPQHF
cdr3_nt: TGTGCCAGTGACAGGGATAGCAATCAGCCCCAGCATTTT

clone_size: -
d_call: -
v_call: TRBV18
j_call: TRBJ1-5
cdr3_aa: CASSPDRNQPQHF
cdr3_nt: TGTGCCAGCTCCCCAGACAGGAATCAGCCCCAGCATTTT

clone_size: -
d_call: TRBD2
v_call: TRBV7-9
j_call: TRBJ2-1
cdr3_aa: CASSLVGGSSYNEQFF
cdr3_nt: TGTGCCAGCAGCTTAGTGGGCGGGAGCTCCTACAATGAGCAGTTCTTC

clone_size: few
d_call: TRBD1
v_call: TRBV28
j_call: TRBJ1-2
cdr3_aa: CASRSTGAQQRGYTF
cdr3_nt: TGTGCCAGCAGAAGTACAGGGGCTCAGCAAAGGGGCTACACCTTC

clone_size: -
d_call: TRBD1
v_call: TRBV19
j_call: TRBJ2-4
cdr3_aa: CASSPDRVKNIQYF
cdr3_nt: TGTGCCAGTAGCCCAGACAGGGTAAAAAACATTCAGTACTTC